In its sample, the clone carrying this T cell receptor (beta chain) was seen a few times. Sequence at one end of the junction differs from germline and may be a read error. This sample is part of a study of cytomegalovirus exposure and HLA in healthy donors. Germline CDR1 is SEHNR and CDR2 is FQNEAQ (reference sequence). The CDR3 covers 16 residues. In the PCR, 60 Vbeta and 13 Jbeta primers were used. Method: immunoSEQ multiplex PCR; TCRdb's copy keeps in-frame clones and lacks some. There are more than 150,000 clones in the sample; about 77% occur only once, and approximately 5.4% lies in the top ten.

The chain recombines TRBV7-9 with TRBJ1-3; D not certain. The clonotype comes from a woman aged 25 to 39 in good health and CMV-seropositive. The sample consisted of PBMCs. The CDR3 DNA reads as TGTTCCAGCAGCTTAAACCTTCAGGCCTCTGGAAACACCATATATTTT. Its translation: CSSSLNLQASGNTIYF.